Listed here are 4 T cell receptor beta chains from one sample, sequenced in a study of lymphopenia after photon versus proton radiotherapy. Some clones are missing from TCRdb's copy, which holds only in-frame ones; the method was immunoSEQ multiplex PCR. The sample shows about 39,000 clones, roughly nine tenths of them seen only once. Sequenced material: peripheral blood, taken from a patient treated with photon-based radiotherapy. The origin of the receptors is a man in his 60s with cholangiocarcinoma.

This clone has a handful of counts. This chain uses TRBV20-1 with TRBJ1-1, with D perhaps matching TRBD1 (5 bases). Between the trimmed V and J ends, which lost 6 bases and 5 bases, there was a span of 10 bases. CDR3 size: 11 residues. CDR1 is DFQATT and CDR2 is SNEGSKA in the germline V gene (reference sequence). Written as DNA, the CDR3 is TGCAGTGCGGAATGGGGGACTGAAGCTTTCTTT. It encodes CSAEWGTEAFF.

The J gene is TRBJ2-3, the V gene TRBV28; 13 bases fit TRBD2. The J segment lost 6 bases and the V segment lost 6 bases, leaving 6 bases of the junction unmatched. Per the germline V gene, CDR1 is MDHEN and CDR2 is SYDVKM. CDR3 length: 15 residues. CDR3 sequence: CASSKPTSGRDTQYF. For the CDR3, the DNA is TGTGCCAGCAGCAAACCGACTAGCGGGAGGGATACGCAGTATTTT.

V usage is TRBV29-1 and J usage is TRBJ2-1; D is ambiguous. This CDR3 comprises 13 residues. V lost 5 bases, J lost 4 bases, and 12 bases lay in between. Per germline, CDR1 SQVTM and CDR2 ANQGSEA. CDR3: CSVYLVLYNEQFF. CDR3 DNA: TGCAGCGTTTACTTGGTTTTGTACAATGAGCAGTTCTTC.

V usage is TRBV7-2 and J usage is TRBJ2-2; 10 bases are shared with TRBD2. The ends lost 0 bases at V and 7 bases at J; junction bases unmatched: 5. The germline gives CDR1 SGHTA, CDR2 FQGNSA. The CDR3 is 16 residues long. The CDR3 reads CASSLASGGASGELFF. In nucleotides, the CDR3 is TGTGCCAGCAGCTTAGCCAGCGGGGGGGCCAGCGGGGAGCTGTTTTTT. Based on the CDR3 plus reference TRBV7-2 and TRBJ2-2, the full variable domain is GAGVSQSPSNKVTEKGKDVELRCDPISGHTALYWYRQSLGQGLEFLIYFQGNSAPDKSGLPSDRFSAERTGGSVSTLTIQRTQQEDSAVYLCASSLASGGASGELFFGEGSRLTVL.